This T cell receptor beta chain was sequenced during a study of early T cells in non-severe SARS-CoV-2 infection. Looking at the study overall: Bulk RNA isolated from unsorted whole blood underwent sequencing; chains were not paired.

As part of library construction, unique molecular identifiers were attached to individual cDNA molecules. TCRdb analysed the 5' RACE reads with MiXCR anew, one entry per CDR3 protein. Found here are 25,000 to 30,000 distinct CDR3 sequences, less than 4.5% of them singletons; the top ten hold approximately 10%. This clonotype was observed many times. Its specificity is unknown. Study-wide results and limits: The study's VDJdb matching favored anti-spike CD8 responses and missed private and CD4 specificities.

V dropped 0 bases and J dropped 6 bases, with 8 bases sitting between them. This CDR3 contains 13 residues. Germline V lookup: CDR1 LGHNA, CDR2 YNFKEQ. The sequenced material came from whole blood. This chain connects TRBV4-2 to TRBJ1-1, with a weak D call TRBD1 (5 bases). The TCR was taken from an adult who was a healthcare worker with PCR-confirmed SARS-CoV-2 infection or an uninfected control (not recorded which). The CDR3 DNA is TGTGCCAGCAGCCAAGACGGGGGGTCTGAAGCTTTCTTT. Translating it yields CASSQDGGSEAFF.